A single sample gave rise to the 20 T cell receptor beta chains below, sequenced in a study of shared clonotypes between healthy human individuals. TCRdb keeps only in-frame clones here, not all; method: immunoSEQ multiplex PCR. The sample lists more than 1,200,000 clones, 98% to 99% occurring once. Sequencing input: naive CD4+ T cells sorted from blood. As for subset: CD45RA+ positively selected. These receptor sequences come from a man aged 25 to 40 in good health.

The chain employs TRBV5-1 and TRBJ2-7, with TRBD1 identical over 8 bases. Losses at the gene ends were 5 bases for V and 1 base for J; bases not matched to a gene: 5. CDR3 length equals 14 residues. In germline, CDR1 is SGHRS, CDR2 YFSETQ. CDR3 nucleotide sequence: TGCGCCAGCAGAAGGGACAGGATTTCCTACGAGCAGTACTTC. Encoded protein: CASRRDRISYEQYF.

The rearrangement joins TRBV6-1 to TRBJ2-7, with no clear D. The germline V gene has CDR1 MNHNS and CDR2 SASEGT. CDR3 size: 13 residues. V was pared by 0 bases and J by 5 bases, with 8 bases between. The CDR3 DNA is TGTGCCAGCAGTGAAGCTTCGGTCCACGAGCAGTACTTC. Its protein product is CASSEASVHEQYF.

V and J are TRBV7-5 and TRBJ2-1; the table's TRBD2 call for D was not verified on the DNA. TRBV7-5 is listed as a pseudogene. The CDR3 extends over 15 amino acids. The chain's CDR3 is CVRSGGGLWLNEQFF. DNA of the CDR3: TGTGTCAGAAGCGGGGGGGGTTTGTGGCTCAATGAGCAGTTCTTC.

With respect to this clone: Different DNA sequences within this sample yield the same CDR3. The chain couples TRBV30 to TRBJ1-5; the D gene is possibly TRBD1 (6 bases). Germline V gene lookup returns CDR1 GTSNPN and CDR2 SVGIG (reference sequence). This CDR3 comprises 13 residues. V was shortened by 3 bases and J by 6 bases, with 12 bases between the two germline ends. CDR3 protein: CAWSGGGGQPQHF. The DNA of the CDR3 is TGTGCCTGGAGCGGAGGGGGTGGTCAGCCCCAGCATTTT.

CDR3 sequence reads: CASSIRGGASSYNEQFF. CDR3 bases: TGTGCCAGTAGTATAAGGGGCGGGGCCAGCTCCTACAATGAGCAGTTCTTC. The chain joins TRBV19 to TRBJ2-1; perhaps TRBD2 as D (6 bases). This CDR3 contains 17 residues. CDR1 is LNHDA and CDR2 is SQIVND in the germline V gene (reference sequence). The V end was cut by 2 bases, the J end by 0 bases, with 14 bases between.

This sequence joins TRBV11-2 and TRBJ1-4; maybe TRBD1 (5 bases). CDR1 and CDR2 from the germline V gene are SGHAT and FQNNGV. The CDR3 is 15 residues long. V was trimmed by 4 bases and J by 7 bases, leaving 16 bases between them. CDR3 loop: CASSYLPRAGEKLFF. CDR3 in DNA: TGTGCCAGCAGCTACCTCCCCAGGGCTGGTGAAAAACTGTTTTTT.

The chain uses TRBV27 and TRBJ2-7; no reliable D call. Trimming took off 5 bases at V and 2 bases at J, with 19 bases between the two ends. Germline loops: CDR1 MNHEY, CDR2 SMNVEV (reference sequence). The length of the CDR3 is 16 residues. CDR3 nucleotide sequence: TGTGCCAGCAGTCCTTATGCCCTACGGGTCACCTACGAGCAGTACTTC. Encoded protein: CASSPYALRVTYEQYF.

The J gene is TRBJ1-1, the V gene TRBV5-4; D perhaps matches TRBD1 (6 bases). The V gene's germline CDR1 is SGHNT and CDR2 YYREEE (reference sequence). The V gene lost 4 bases and the J gene lost 0 bases, with 13 bases spanning the gap. The CDR3 covers 15 residues. The CDR3 spells CASSPSGAMNTEAFF. The CDR3 region has the DNA TGTGCCAGCAGCCCCTCAGGGGCCATGAACACTGAAGCTTTCTTT.

The count of this clone is one. This chain joins TRBV14 and TRBJ2-7; D possibly corresponds to TRBD1 (6 bases). V lost 1 base, J lost 4 bases, and 11 bases lay in between. The CDR3 consists of 14 residues. From germline, CDR1 is SGHDN and CDR2 FVKESK. This CDR3 is CASSQGTGWYEQYF. In DNA form, the CDR3 reads TGTGCCAGCAGCCAAGGTACAGGGTGGTACGAGCAGTACTTC.

The V and J genes are TRBV7-9 and TRBJ2-5; TRBD2 matches at 8 bases. The CDR3 loop spans 14 amino acids. Germline trimming cut 5 bases from V and 5 bases from J; bases unmatched to any gene: 7. Germline V gene lookup returns CDR1 SEHNR and CDR2 FQNEAQ (reference sequence). CDR3 in DNA: TGTGCCAGCAGCAAGCGGGAGTTGGAGGAGACCCAGTACTTC. It yields the protein CASSKRELEETQYF.

This chain links TRBV5-1 with TRBJ1-3; 8 bases agree with TRBD1. In germline, CDR1 is SGHRS, CDR2 YFSETQ. The CDR3 extends over 16 amino acids. The J segment lost 4 bases and the V segment lost 4 bases, leaving 10 bases of the junction unmatched. The CDR3 DNA reads as TGCGCCAGCAGCCTTGGCACAGGGGGGACCGGAAACACCATATATTTT. Amino acids: CASSLGTGGTGNTIYF.

This chain joins TRBV5-4 and TRBJ2-1; D may be TRBD2 (6 bases). Germline CDR1 and CDR2: SGHNT and YYREEE (reference sequence). The CDR3 runs to 15 residues. V was trimmed by 2 bases and J by 8 bases, leaving 17 bases between them. The CDR3 DNA reads TGTGCCAGCAGCTTTGGGAGGTCGGGGGTGGATGAGCAGTTCTTC. Translation: CASSFGRSGVDEQFF.

A word on this clone: The sample has other DNA sequences that encode this CDR3 too. V and J are TRBV9 and TRBJ2-1; D remains unclear. V was cut by 0 bases and J by 6 bases, with 7 bases left in between. Germline V gene sequence: CDR1 SGDLS, CDR2 YYNGEE. The CDR3 runs 13 residues. Here the CDR3 reads CASSVVVGNEQFF. The CDR3, as DNA: TGTGCCAGCAGCGTAGTCGTGGGCAATGAGCAGTTCTTC.

This rearrangement joins TRBV4-3 to TRBJ1-2, with 9 bases fitting TRBD1. CDR1 LGHNA and CDR2 YSLEER come from the germline V gene. Losses at the gene ends were 0 bases for V and 4 bases for J; bases not matched to a gene: 3. There are 15 residues in the CDR3. CDR3 DNA sequence: TGCGCCAGCAGCCAAGAGGGACAGGGCCTCTATGGCTACACCTTC. This codes for CASSQEGQGLYGYTF.

The chain uses TRBV2 and TRBJ2-7; D unclear. Germline values: CDR1 SNHLY, CDR2 FYNNEI. V was trimmed by 1 base and J by 6 bases, leaving 16 bases between them. The CDR3 loop spans 15 amino acids. CDR3 residues: CASSEDESNYGEQYF. The DNA of the CDR3 is TGTGCCAGCAGTGAAGATGAGTCAAACTACGGCGAGCAGTACTTC. Looking up the rest from reference TRBV2 and TRBJ2-7 gives the full variable domain: EPEVTQTPSHQVTQMGQEVILRCVPISNHLYFYWYRQILGQKVEFLVSFYNNEISEKSEIFDDQFSVERPDGSNFTLKIRSTKLEDSAMYFCASSEDESNYGEQYFGPGTRLTVT.

This clone was observed once. The sample has other DNA sequences that encode this CDR3 too. The chain employs TRBV18 and TRBJ2-1, with 8 bases lining up with TRBD2. The J segment lost 1 base and the V segment lost 5 bases, leaving 4 bases of the junction unmatched. Germline values: CDR1 KGHSH, CDR2 LQKENI. The length of the CDR3 is 15 residues. Written as DNA, the CDR3 is TGTGCCAGCTCAGTAAGCGGGAGTTCCTACAATGAGCAGTTCTTC. It is translated as CASSVSGSSYNEQFF.

This chain connects TRBV5-1 to TRBJ2-7; a weak D match, TRBD1 (6 bases). Germline loops: CDR1 SGHRS, CDR2 YFSETQ. Trimming stripped 4 bases from V and 3 bases from J, with 17 bases between. This CDR3 region has 15 residues. The CDR3 sequence: CASSPDPGQSYEQYF. The DNA of the CDR3 is TGCGCCAGCAGCCCGGACCCTGGACAGAGCTACGAGCAGTACTTC.

The chain has TRBV19 and TRBJ2-5; 8 bases fit TRBD1. CDR1 is LNHDA, CDR2 SQIVND, per germline (reference sequence). The trim removed 4 bases at V and 1 base at J, leaving 8 bases unmatched. The CDR3 sequence is 16 residues long. The CDR3: CASSTRTGRTQETQYF. In DNA form, the CDR3 reads TGTGCCAGTAGTACCCGGACAGGGCGTACCCAAGAGACCCAGTACTTC.

The genes are TRBV27 and TRBJ1-5; a weak D match, TRBD1 (5 bases). The germline gives CDR1 MNHEY, CDR2 SMNVEV (reference sequence). This CDR3 region has 14 residues. V shed 6 bases and J shed 6 bases, with 15 bases lying between them. In DNA form, the CDR3 reads TGTGCCAGCAGGCGGGACCTCGGGGGTCAGCCCCAGCATTTT. Translated, it gives CASRRDLGGQPQHF.

The V gene is TRBV18, the J gene TRBJ1-1; 7 nucleotides match TRBD1. Trimming at V came to 4 bases and at J to 1 base, leaving 6 bases not matched to a gene. CDR1 is KGHSH and CDR2 is LQKENI in the germline V gene. The CDR3 runs 15 residues. The CDR3 region is CASSLQQGWNTEAFF. The CDR3 bases are TGTGCCAGCTCACTTCAACAGGGGTGGAACACTGAAGCTTTCTTT.